Each of the 30 T cell receptor beta chains below was sequenced from the same sample in a study of vaccination and CD4 T cells after COVID-19. Treatment described: approximately 9-day PBMC culture with coronavirus spike peptide pools or control peptides (ViraFEST assay). Cultured CD4+ T-cell DNA underwent Oncomine TCR Beta short-read sequencing. Via MiXCR, TCRdb re-called the PCR reads, giving one row per CDR3 protein. This sample carries 7,500 to 9,500 distinct CDR3 sequences, 21% of them seen once, and the ten largest clones take 9.1%. No antigen has been identified for these receptors. The source was CD4+ T cells from blood, cultured in vitro, collected after SARS-CoV-2 vaccination. These receptors were collected from a human donor who had recovered from COVID-19.

This clonotype was counted only a few times. V usage is TRBV19 and J usage is TRBJ1-5; D remains ambiguous. Per germline, CDR1 LNHDA and CDR2 SQIVND (reference sequence). Trimming cost V 5 bases and J 0 bases, with 11 bases left between them. The CDR3 is 15 residues long. CDR3 residues: CASSLTDHSNQPQHF. In DNA, the CDR3 is TGTGCCAGTAGTTTGACGGACCATAGCAATCAGCCCCAGCATTTT.

The chain is built from TRBV4-1 and TRBJ2-1; the D gene is possibly TRBD2 (5 bases). Germline V gene data show CDR1 as MGHRA and CDR2 as YSYEKL. The CDR3 is 16 amino acids. V gave up 0 bases and J gave up 5 bases, with 14 bases separating them. The CDR3 is CASSQDRASLHNEQFF. CDR3 coding DNA: TGCGCCAGCAGCCAAGATAGAGCTAGCCTTCACAATGAGCAGTTCTTC.

This clonotype is judged medium-sized. The V call is TRBV20-1, the J call TRBJ2-1; TRBD2 matches at 14 bases. This CDR3 comprises 13 residues. The germline V gene has CDR1 DFQATT and CDR2 SNEGSKA (reference sequence). Losses at the gene ends were 6 bases for V and 14 bases for J; bases not matched to a gene: 9. CDR3 coding DNA: TGCAGTGCCCCGGGACTAGCGGGAGACGAAAAGTTCTTC. This encodes CSAPGLAGDEKFF.

The gene calls are TRBV5-6 and TRBJ1-1; TRBD1 aligns across 12 bases. Germline values: CDR1 SGHDT, CDR2 YYEEEE. There are 15 residues in the CDR3. V trimming: 2 bases; J trimming: 4 bases; junction bases outside the gene matches: 3. The CDR3 spells CASSFRDRGLTEAFF. The CDR3 region has the DNA TGTGCCAGCAGCTTTCGGGACAGGGGGCTCACTGAAGCTTTCTTT. Filled out from reference TRBV5-6 and TRBJ1-1, the complete variable domain reads DAGVTQSPTHLIKTRGQQVTLRCSPKSGHDTVSWYQQALGQGPQFIFQYYEEEERQRGNFPDRFSGHQFPNYSSELNVNALLLGDSALYLCASSFRDRGLTEAFFGQGTRLTVV.

Here the CDR3 reads CASSLIGNTEAFF. The CDR3 DNA follows: TGTGCCAGCAGTTTGATAGGGAACACTGAAGCTTTCTTT. This rearrangement joins TRBV28 to TRBJ1-1; D unclear. The CDR3 is 13 residues long. Germline-derived CDR1 and CDR2 are MDHEN and SYDVKM. Trimming removed 3 bases at V and 1 base at J, with 6 bases between.

This clonotype was detected ten times or more. The CDR3: CSARPGQGLNYGYTF. The DNA for the CDR3 is TGCAGTGCTAGACCAGGACAGGGGCTGAACTATGGCTACACCTTC. The rearrangement joins TRBV20-1 to TRBJ1-2; TRBD1 matches at 9 bases. The CDR3 loop spans 15 amino acids. CDR1 is DFQATT and CDR2 is SNEGSKA in the germline V gene (reference sequence). Losses at the gene ends were 2 bases for V and 2 bases for J; bases not matched to a gene: 6.

Comments on this clonotype: One base away lies a much larger clone, so this may be a sequencing read error. The V gene is TRBV20-1, the J gene TRBJ2-1; 9 bases are shared with TRBD1. This CDR3 is 15 amino acids long. CDR1 and CDR2 from the germline V gene are DFQATT and SNEGSKA (reference sequence). The CDR3 nucleotides read TGCAGTACTAGGGGGACAGGGTCGGTCTACAATGAGCAGTTCTTC. It specifies CSTRGTGSVYNEQFF.

This clonotype rates as medium-sized. The V call is TRBV20-1, the J call TRBJ1-5; D remains unclear. Germline V gene lookup returns CDR1 DFQATT and CDR2 SNEGSKA (reference sequence). This CDR3 region has 16 residues. Trimming removed 0 bases at V and 3 bases at J, with 15 bases between. In DNA, the CDR3 is TGCAGTGCTAGAGATTATAAGGGTGCCGTCAATCAGCCCCAGCATTTT. It translates to CSARDYKGAVNQPQHF.

This clonotype was seen a few times. This chain uses TRBV29-1 with TRBJ2-5; D unresolved. The germline gives CDR1 SQVTM, CDR2 ANQGSEA. Trimming removed 0 bases from V and 8 bases from J, with 13 bases in between. This CDR3 contains 13 residues. The CDR3 DNA reads TGCAGCGTTGAAGATAGGGTCCCAGGTACCCAGTACTTC. It encodes CSVEDRVPGTQYF.

This chain links TRBV7-8 with TRBJ1-2, with D possibly TRBD1 on 6 matching bases. The CDR3 spans 16 residues. V shed 1 base and J shed 4 bases, with 16 bases lying between them. The germline V gene has CDR1 SGHVS and CDR2 FQNEAQ. CDR3 sequence: CASSLVVAGGGYGYTF. The CDR3 coding sequence is TGTGCCAGCAGCTTAGTTGTGGCGGGGGGCGGCTATGGCTACACCTTC.

This clonotype was seen more than once but under ten times. The V and J genes are TRBV7-2 and TRBJ2-3; no definite D call. The CDR3 length is 13 residues. V was trimmed by 5 bases and J by 4 bases, leaving 10 bases between them. Germline lookup yields CDR1 SGHTA and CDR2 FQGNSA. In DNA, the CDR3 is TGTGCCAGCAGCCCGTATCGGGCAGATACGCAGTATTTT. Protein product: CASSPYRADTQYF.

The chain employs TRBV7-2 and TRBJ2-3; 7 bases map to TRBD2. J lost 9 bases, V lost 2 bases, and 11 bases had no gene match. The germline V gene has CDR1 SGHTA and CDR2 FQGNSA. This CDR3 has 15 amino acids. The CDR3 bases are TGTGCCAGCAGCTTATGGCGCGGGGGTCAGTCAACGCAGTATTTT. This codes for CASSLWRGGQSTQYF.

This clonotype was detected ten times or more. The chain joins TRBV20-1 to TRBJ2-7; D may be TRBD1 (5 bases). The V end was cut by 0 bases, the J end by 4 bases, with 10 bases between. The CDR3 contains 13 residues. The germline gives CDR1 DFQATT, CDR2 SNEGSKA (reference sequence). CDR3 bases: TGCAGTGCTAGAGATCCAGGGTTTTACGAGCAGTACTTC. Residues: CSARDPGFYEQYF.

The V call is TRBV7-2, the J call TRBJ1-1, with a possible D match to TRBD1 (6 bases). The germline CDR1 and CDR2 sequences are SGHTA and FQGNSA. The CDR3 is made up of 15 amino acids. Trimming cost V 2 bases and J 1 base, with 11 bases left between them. CDR3 DNA sequence: TGTGCCAGCAGCTTAAATGGGGGGGCGAACACTGAAGCTTTCTTT. Its translation is CASSLNGGANTEAFF.

By its share, this clonotype is medium-sized. V is TRBV24-1 and J is TRBJ1-2; D gene unclear. CDR1 and CDR2 from the germline V gene are KGHDR and SFDVKD. The germline V and J ends were trimmed by 1 base and 8 bases, with 7 bases remaining between them. The CDR3 length is 12 residues. The CDR3 protein is CATSDFKGGYTF. In DNA form, the CDR3 reads TGTGCCACCAGTGATTTTAAAGGAGGCTACACCTTC.

Turning to this clonotype: A read error is possible here, since a much larger clone lies one base away. As DNA, the CDR3 is TGTGCCAGCAGCAGAGATACGGGCTACGAGCAGTACTTC. Amino acid sequence: CASSRDTGYEQYF. V usage is TRBV15 and J usage is TRBJ2-7; no clear D. The germline V gene has CDR1 LNHNV and CDR2 YYDKDF (reference sequence). This CDR3 region has 13 residues.

In regard to this clonotype: A far bigger clonotype differs at one base, so this is likely a read error. This is likely a read error, given that the CDR3 carries no conserved phenylalanine or tryptophan at its end. The CDR3 is CASSRTGGLGYTI. The DNA of the CDR3 is TGTGCCAGCAGTAGGACAGGGGGCCTTGGCTACACCATC. V usage is TRBV6-6 and J usage is TRBJ1-2, with 11 positions matching TRBD1. In germline, CDR1 is MNHNY, CDR2 SVGAGI (reference sequence). The junction had 3 bases not matched to a gene; V was cut back by 5 bases and J by 7 bases. The CDR3 is 13 residues long.

This clonotype was counted only a few times. The genes are TRBV28 and TRBJ2-1, with D perhaps matching TRBD2 (6 bases). Per germline, CDR1 MDHEN and CDR2 SYDVKM. This CDR3 is built from 16 residues. Trimming took 5 bases from V and 0 from J, leaving 14 bases between them. The CDR3 region is CASSPLRGSSYNEQFF. In DNA, the CDR3 is TGTGCCAGCAGTCCCCTCCGGGGGAGCTCCTACAATGAGCAGTTCTTC.

Comment on this clonotype: Since a much larger clone is just one base distant, this may be a read error. The genes are TRBV7-8 and TRBJ2-7, with D tentatively TRBD2 (6 bases). Germline CDR1 is SGHVS and CDR2 is FQNEAQ. This CDR3 is built from 15 residues. CDR3 residues: CASSIKLTGEVEQHF. In DNA form, the CDR3 reads TGTGCCAGCAGCATCAAACTGACGGGGGAGGTCGAGCAGCACTTC. Looking up the rest from reference TRBV7-8 and TRBJ2-7 gives the full variable domain: GAGVSQSPRYKVAKRGQDVALRCDPISGHVSLFWYQQALGQGPEFLTYFQNEAQLDKSGLPSDRFFAERPEGSVSTLKIQRTQQEDSAVYLCASSIKLTGEVEQHFGPGTRLTVT.

The chain uses TRBV29-1 and TRBJ1-1; 8 nucleotides agree with TRBD1. The length of the CDR3 is 13 residues. The V gene's germline CDR1 is SQVTM and CDR2 ANQGSEA. The ends lost 5 bases at V and 1 base at J; junction bases unmatched: 3. CDR3 nucleotides: TGCAGCGTTCGCACAGGGGGGAACACTGAAGCTTTCTTT. This codes for CSVRTGGNTEAFF.

On this clonotype itself: A junction boundary mismatches the germline segment, possibly from a read error. This chain connects TRBV5-5 to TRBJ2-7; 12 nucleotides match TRBD1. The germline CDR1 and CDR2 sequences are SGHKS and YYEKEE (reference sequence). This CDR3 comprises 15 residues. CDR3 loop: CASSSGTGGYYVQYF. The CDR3 DNA sequence: TGTGCCAGCAGCTCCGGGACAGGGGGCTACTACGTGCAGTACTTC.

V and J are TRBV4-1 and TRBJ2-7; the match to TRBD1 covers 7 bases. Germline CDR1 is MGHRA and CDR2 is YSYEKL. V lost 0 bases, J lost 0 bases, and 5 bases stayed unmatched. CDR3 length: 16 amino acids. CDR3 nucleotide sequence: TGCGCCAGCAGCCAAGAGACAGGGAGAGCCTCCTACGAGCAGTACTTC. Its translation: CASSQETGRASYEQYF.

The chain is built from TRBV27 and TRBJ2-3, with TRBD1 matching 7 bases. The CDR3 spans 14 residues. Losses at the gene ends were 3 bases for V and 5 bases for J; bases not matched to a gene: 5. Germline CDR1 is MNHEY and CDR2 is SMNVEV (reference sequence). The CDR3 DNA follows: TGTGCCAGCAGTTTGAGGGGGCCTGTAGATACGCAGTATTTT. It is translated as CASSLRGPVDTQYF.

This clonotype has a handful of counts. The chain employs TRBV6-2 or TRBV6-3 and TRBJ2-1, with 12 bases aligning to TRBD2. Germline V gives CDR1 MNHEY, CDR2 SVGEGT. V was clipped by 6 bases and J by 3 bases; unmatched bases: 6. The length of the CDR3 is 16 residues. The CDR3 region has the DNA TGTGCCAGCAGCCTTCTAGCGGGGGGGCTCTACAATGAGCAGTTCTTC. This gives the protein CASSLLAGGLYNEQFF.

The chain has TRBV2 and TRBJ2-2; weak D call: TRBD2 (5 bases). The CDR3 loop spans 14 amino acids. V shed 8 bases and J shed 0 bases, with 10 bases lying between them. CDR1 is SNHLY, CDR2 FYNNEI, per germline. Here the CDR3 DNA reads TGTGCCAGCCACGGGGATACGAACACCGGGGAGCTGTTTTTT. It translates to CASHGDTNTGELFF.

This clonotype rates as medium-sized. The gene calls are TRBV6-1 and TRBJ1-5, with TRBD1 as a possible D gene (5 bases). V was clipped by 8 bases and J by 4 bases, with 18 bases between them. The CDR3 spans 15 residues. Germline V gives CDR1 MNHNS, CDR2 SASEGT. The CDR3 loop reads CASGGGDRLNQPQHF. CDR3 nucleotides: TGTGCCAGCGGTGGGGGGGACCGATTGAATCAGCCCCAGCATTTT.

By sample fraction, this clonotype is medium-sized. The DNA of the CDR3 is TGTGCCAGCAGCTCCAGTACCCTCAGGGACGAGCAGTACTTC. Its protein product is CASSSSTLRDEQYF. The chain is built from TRBV7-6 and TRBJ2-7; tentatively, D is TRBD1 (5 bases). The CDR3 contains 14 residues. Germline CDR1 and CDR2: SGHVS and FNYEAQ. V dropped 4 bases and J dropped 5 bases, with 15 bases sitting between them.

A few counts support this clonotype. The chain carries TRBV20-1 and TRBJ2-1, with 8 bases matching TRBD2. Germline V lookup: CDR1 DFQATT, CDR2 SNEGSKA (reference sequence). The CDR3 has 14 residues. Trimming at V came to 0 bases and at J to 8 bases, leaving 6 bases not matched to a gene. CDR3 bases: TGCAGTGCTAGAGAGGCGGGAGGAACGGATGAGCAGTTCTTC. The encoded protein is CSAREAGGTDEQFF.

V and J are TRBV14 and TRBJ2-7; no firm D call. The CDR3 consists of 13 residues. Germline V lookup: CDR1 SGHDN, CDR2 FVKESK. Trimming left V 1 base short and J 7 bases short, with 11 bases between. CDR3 residues: CASSQGNVREQYF. The CDR3 DNA reads as TGTGCCAGCAGCCAAGGGAACGTGAGGGAGCAGTACTTC.

In its sample, this clonotype was seen a few times. The V gene is TRBV28, the J gene TRBJ2-7, with D uncertain. V gave up 2 bases and J gave up 3 bases, with 20 bases separating them. Germline V gives CDR1 MDHEN, CDR2 SYDVKM. This CDR3 is built from 17 residues. CDR3 amino acids: CASSLGWPTQGHYEQYF. The DNA of the CDR3 is TGTGCCAGCAGTTTAGGGTGGCCAACTCAAGGCCACTACGAGCAGTACTTC.